This record covers a single T cell receptor (beta chain). It has no known antigen specificity. No base quality values were provided; no much bigger clone lies one nucleotide off. These data belong to a study of blood T cell repertoires in COVID-19 (TCRdb year 2020). Regarding the research as a whole: Samples covering the acute and convalescent phases of COVID-19 were provided by collaborators in the United States, Italy and Spain. The material from the prospective study consisted of cDNA or gDNA derived from T cells, B-cell-depleted T cells, or PBMCs. Subjects who had been exposed to COVID-19, were actively infected with it, or had recovered from it provided the deeply sampled blood TCRbeta repertoires that made up the dataset. The repertoires were released in a freely available public database meant as a resource for research on the immune response to SARS-CoV-2. Samples were obtained from the ongoing ImmuneRACE study (first 160 participants) and from about 1,300 subjects provided by 6 global collaborators. Sample metadata almost always included a de-identified subject ID, COVID-19 status, age in years and sex. Where available, HLA class I and class II types were taken from metadata supplied by the sample provider and were not determined by assay-based typing. Overall study results and their limits: How much clinical and demographic metadata was included differed by source and by participant, and the metadata was provided uncurated.

The germline V gene yields KGHDR for CDR1 and SFDVKD for CDR2. V is reduced by 8 bases and J by 4 bases, leaving a spacing of 7 bases between them. The CDR3 covers 11 residues, taking in both the cysteine and the phenylalanine. Left in the record is the CDR3 DNA by itself, 33 bases read in frame from the first base. TCRbeta CDR3 regions were amplified from genomic DNA using the immunoSEQ Assay, a bias-controlled multiplex PCR. As for the original processing: The number of nucleated cells in each sample was estimated from the amplification of reference gene primers within the assay. To quantify the absolute abundance of each unique TCRbeta CDR3 rearrangement, sequence reads were collapsed and filtered. Productive Simpson clonality was computed per sample as the square root of Simpson's diversity index over productive rearrangements. TCRdb limited this immuneACCESS table to in-frame rearrangements with V and J called. A share of clones is missing; checked studies link under half to unresolved V genes, and the rest is unexplained. Clone size and the V and J calls come from that table; the DNA yielded D and trimming. Recorded for this sample are 400,000 to 450,000 clones; 90% of them occurred a single time. Of the sample, 0.6% to 0.7% falls within the top ten clones.

In the prospective study, participants were about 18 to 90 years old, resided in approximately 22 geographic areas of the United States, and were enrolled through a virtual design. To assign participants to cohorts, the prospective study relied on clinical history that participants themselves reported in a screening survey and a study questionnaire. For ImmuneRACE Cohort 3, a participant was defined as recovered based on two consecutive negative NP/OP PCR tests, clearance by a healthcare professional, or resolution of symptoms. Mobile phlebotomists in the prospective study collected whole blood, serum and a nasopharyngeal or oropharyngeal swab from every participant. Additional blood draws and questionnaires over an approximately two-month period could optionally be provided by prospective study participants. Before DNA extraction, prospective study blood samples were shipped either frozen or at room temperature.

This chain joins TRBV24-1 to TRBJ1-2, with the D gene not confidently named. Sequences were obtained from PBMCs or T cells enriched from blood (not recorded which). The TCR sequence derives from a man aged 18 to 29 who had recovered from COVID-19. In nucleotides, the sequence is TGTGCCACCAAACAGCTCTATGGCTACACCTTC. It is translated as CATKQLYGYTF.